These 25 T cell receptor beta chains were all obtained from the same sample, sequenced in a study of human T cells and chemical hapten exposure (dated by TCRdb to 2020 to 2022). The meaning of the sample's time point label: pre-sensitization, week 0. The treatment or condition label, read with the paper, signifies: therapeutic diphenylcyclopropenone sensitization with weekly scalp DPC. Receptor libraries were prepared by RACE. TCRdb shows the sequencer as NextSeq 500. Using fastp trimming at Q25 and MiXCR clonotype assembly, TCRdb reanalyzed the public sequencing data and kept in-frame beta chains. Entries that share a CDR3 protein sequence are merged under the most common genes and DNA. This sample has about 380,000 distinct CDR3 sequences in its table, and 4.5% to 5.5% of those were observed once. Of the sample, 2.5% to 3% is held by the ten largest clones. Sequenced here: whole blood, sampled in connection with sensitization to the hapten diphenylcyclopropenone (DPC). The origin of the receptors is a woman aged 45-60 years with alopecia areata. Some clones in this sample may be carry-over from other donors' samples.

The rearrangement links TRBV5-4 to TRBJ2-3, with a tentative D call TRBD2 (5 bases). Looked up from germline, CDR1 is SGHNT and CDR2 is YYREEE (reference sequence). Trimming left V 6 bases short and J 5 bases short, with 19 bases between. CDR3 length equals 15 residues. The CDR3 nucleotides read TGTGCCAGCATGCCGGGCCCCGAGCGGAAAGATACGCAGTATTTT. Translation gives CASMPGPERKDTQYF.

This clonotype was observed a handful of times. CDR3: CASSQDEDPSPRYEQFF. CDR3 coding DNA: TGCGCCAGCAGCCAAGATGAAGATCCCTCCCCCAGGTATGAGCAGTTCTTC. The chain combines TRBV4-1 with TRBJ2-1; no clear D gene. Trimming removed 0 bases from V and 8 bases from J, with 20 bases in between. In germline, CDR1 is MGHRA, CDR2 YSYEKL. CDR3 length equals 17 residues.

In its sample, this clonotype was seen many times. The CDR3 nucleotides are TGCAGTGCCCCCTACGAGGGGGGGAGCACAGATACGCAGTATTTT. This encodes CSAPYEGGSTDTQYF. The genes are TRBV20-1 and TRBJ2-3, with D perhaps matching TRBD2 (7 bases). This CDR3 spans 15 amino acids. Germline V gene sequence: CDR1 DFQATT, CDR2 SNEGSKA (reference sequence). Trimming cost V 6 bases and J 0 bases, with 16 bases left between them.

This clonotype showed up just a few times. The CDR3 sequence: CASSTRDRGLGETQYF. The CDR3 nucleotides are TGTGCCAGCAGTACTCGGGACAGGGGGCTAGGAGAGACCCAGTACTTC. The chain links TRBV6-1 to TRBJ2-5; the match to TRBD1 covers 12 bases. There are 16 residues in the CDR3. V lost 5 bases and J lost 4; bases outside the gene matches: 8. CDR1 and CDR2 from the germline V gene are MNHNS and SASEGT.

Worth noting for this clonotype: This sequence may be a read error, since a much larger clone differs from it by one base. This rearrangement joins TRBV12-3 or TRBV12-4 to TRBJ1-1, with D hard to call. Trimming removed 6 bases at V and 6 bases at J, with 17 bases between. This CDR3 has 14 residues. CDR3 in DNA: TGTGCCAGCAGCCCTTACGTGATAGGCCCTGAAGCTTTCTTT. This gives the protein CASSPYVIGPEAFF.

This clonotype showed up many times. The rearrangement uses TRBV28 and TRBJ2-7; D ambiguous. Trimming took 4 bases from V and 2 from J, leaving 9 bases between them. CDR3 length: 13 amino acids. Germline V gene data show CDR1 as MDHEN and CDR2 as SYDVKM. The CDR3 is CASSSLFAYEQYF. In DNA, the CDR3 is TGTGCCAGCAGTTCCCTTTTCGCCTACGAGCAGTACTTC.

This clonotype has more than one count but fewer than ten. J is TRBJ2-4 and V is TRBV12-3 or TRBV12-4, with D tentatively TRBD1 (5 bases). Trimming cost V 2 bases and J 0 bases, with 8 bases left between them. The CDR3 sequence is 15 residues long. In DNA, the CDR3 is TGTGCCAGCAGTTTAAGGACAATAGCCAAAAACATTCAGTACTTC. It specifies CASSLRTIAKNIQYF.

This clonotype was seen repeatedly, ten times or more. The chain links TRBV15 to TRBJ2-3; 8 nucleotides match TRBD2. In germline, CDR1 is LNHNV, CDR2 YYDKDF (reference sequence). V dropped 10 bases and J dropped 1; count of bases not matched to a gene: 4. This CDR3 contains 13 residues. Written as DNA, the CDR3 is TGTGCCATCCTACTAGCGGGCACAGATACGCAGTATTTT. Residues: CAILLAGTDTQYF.

This clonotype was counted at least ten times. V gene TRBV24-1 combines with J gene TRBJ2-7; D gene uncertain. Germline lookup yields CDR1 KGHDR and CDR2 SFDVKD. CDR3 length: 15 residues. V lost 4 bases and J 0 bases, leaving 12 bases between the germline ends. CDR3 sequence: CATSDPRRSSYEQYF. For the CDR3, the DNA is TGTGCCACCAGTGACCCCCGACGGAGCTCCTACGAGCAGTACTTC.

This clonotype was observed a handful of times. The chain combines TRBV18 with TRBJ1-3; no clear D. Trimming removed 3 bases from V and 0 bases from J, with 9 bases in between. The germline gives CDR1 KGHSH, CDR2 LQKENI. The CDR3 is made up of 15 amino acids. CDR3 protein: CASSPEVFSGNTIYF. The CDR3 nucleotides are TGTGCCAGCTCACCCGAGGTGTTCTCTGGAAACACCATATATTTT.

This clonotype occurred a few times. CDR3 sequence (DNA): TGTGCCAGCAGATCCACAGGGGAGGGGAGCAATCAGCCCCAGCATTTT. It codes for CASRSTGEGSNQPQHF. This rearrangement joins TRBV27 to TRBJ1-5; 7 nucleotides match TRBD1. This CDR3 has 16 amino acids. The germline gives CDR1 MNHEY, CDR2 SMNVEV (reference sequence). J was trimmed by 1 base and V by 6 bases; bases with no gene match: 9.

There are many counts of this clonotype. The chain carries TRBV6-5 and TRBJ2-7; unclear D gene. Germline V lookup: CDR1 MNHEY, CDR2 SVGAGI. V was clipped by 4 bases and J by 2 bases, with 9 bases between them. This CDR3 contains 13 residues. The DNA of the CDR3 is TGTGCCAGCAGTTCGACCGGGCCCTACGAGCAGTACTTC. Translation gives CASSSTGPYEQYF.

This clonotype was picked up many times. The gene calls are TRBV27 and TRBJ2-1; 11 positions agree with TRBD2. Germline CDR1 is MNHEY and CDR2 is SMNVEV (reference sequence). This CDR3 has 13 residues. V shed 9 bases and J 8 bases; nucleotides not matched to a gene: 6. This CDR3 is CASRLAGSDEQFF. The CDR3 bases are TGTGCCAGTAGACTAGCGGGATCGGATGAGCAGTTCTTC.

This clonotype was seen at least ten times. The chain has TRBV29-1 and TRBJ1-4; D unresolved. V lost 7 bases and J lost 8, with 14 bases in between. The CDR3 loop spans 12 amino acids. Germline CDR1 is SQVTM and CDR2 is ANQGSEA. Written as DNA, the CDR3 is TGCAGCGCCGTTGGGTATCCAGAAAAACTGTTTTTT. Protein: CSAVGYPEKLFF.

This clonotype was seen repeatedly, ten times or more. The gene calls are TRBV7-9 and TRBJ2-3, with 12 positions matching TRBD2. The CDR3 runs to 17 residues. Germline CDR1 and CDR2: SEHNR and FQNEAQ (reference sequence). Trimming cost V 5 bases and J 4 bases; bases outside gene matches: 10. The CDR3 DNA is TGTGCCAGCAGCCCCCGAAGACTAGCGGGGGCCGCAGATACGCAGTATTTT. Its translation is CASSPRRLAGAADTQYF.

The chain recombines TRBV28 with TRBJ2-7; either TRBD1 or TRBD2 may fit D (5 bases each). The CDR3 loop spans 14 amino acids. Trimming pared 6 bases from V and 2 bases from J, leaving 14 bases between. Germline CDR1 reads MDHEN; CDR2 reads SYDVKM. CDR3 nucleotide sequence: TGTGCCAGCAGCCCCGGGGCGACTCCCTACGAGCAGTACTTC. This gives the protein CASSPGATPYEQYF.

The chain links TRBV7-2 to TRBJ1-1; D not resolved. This CDR3 comprises 11 residues. CDR1 and CDR2 from the germline V gene are SGHTA and FQGNSA. The ends were cut back, 5 bases at V and 6 bases at J, with 7 bases in the middle. The CDR3 protein is CASSTSAEAFF. The CDR3 DNA reads as TGTGCCAGCAGCACAAGTGCTGAAGCTTTCTTT.

There are many counts of this clonotype. The chain links TRBV10-3 to TRBJ2-3; 8 nucleotides line up with TRBD2. This CDR3 is built from 18 residues. The V segment lost 2 bases and the J segment 2 bases; nucleotides outside the gene matches: 12. The germline V gene has CDR1 ENHRY and CDR2 SYGVKD. CDR3 protein: CAISEAGGLSPHTDTQYF. For the CDR3, the DNA is TGTGCCATCAGTGAGGCGGGGGGCCTTTCCCCACACACAGATACGCAGTATTTT.

This clonotype was counted at least ten times. This chain joins TRBV7-9 and TRBJ1-1; D unclear. The length of the CDR3 is 16 residues. V lost 5 bases, J lost 1 base, and 17 bases lay in between. Germline V gene data show CDR1 as SEHNR and CDR2 as FQNEAQ (reference sequence). The CDR3 region is CASSQGGLVGNTEAFF. The DNA of the CDR3 is TGTGCCAGCAGCCAAGGTGGGCTGGTGGGGAACACTGAAGCTTTCTTT.

With regard to this clonotype: A much larger clone lies a single base off, so this may be a read error. V usage is TRBV29-1 and J usage is TRBJ2-2; 7 positions match TRBD2. Germline-derived CDR1 and CDR2 are SQVTM and ANQGSEA. The CDR3 spans 14 residues. In DNA form, the CDR3 reads TGCAACGTGCAATATGTGGGAGGGACCGGGGAGCTGTTTTTT. Translated, it gives CNVQYVGGTGELFF.

Ten or more counts support this clonotype. The rearrangement joins TRBV3-1 to TRBJ1-6; weak D call: TRBD1 (6 bases). This CDR3 is 14 amino acids long. From germline, CDR1 is LGHDT and CDR2 YNNKEL (reference sequence). V was shortened by 4 bases and J by 5 bases, with 9 bases between the two germline ends. This CDR3 reads CASSPGQNNSPLHF. CDR3 DNA: TGTGCCAGCAGCCCCGGACAGAATAATTCACCCCTCCACTTT. Supplemented by reference TRBV3-1 and TRBJ1-6, the full variable domain reads DTAVSQTPKYLVTQMGNDKSIKCEQNLGHDTMYWYKQDSKKFLKIMFSYNNKELIINETVPNRFSPKSPDKAHLNLHINSLELGDSAVYFCASSPGQNNSPLHFGNGTRLTVT.

This clonotype was observed at least ten times. This sequence joins TRBV20-1 and TRBJ2-3; no reliable D call. Looked up from germline, CDR1 is DFQATT and CDR2 is SNEGSKA (reference sequence). The length of the CDR3 is 13 residues. Between the trimmed V and J ends, which lost 4 bases and 4 bases, there was a span of 12 bases. CDR3 bases: TGCAGTGCTACCCGGACGGTGGCAGATACGCAGTATTTT. Protein sequence: CSATRTVADTQYF.

The chain couples TRBV14 to TRBJ1-1, with D tentatively TRBD1 (5 bases). Trimming removed 3 bases at V and 5 bases at J, with 16 bases between. Germline V CDR1 and CDR2: SGHDN, FVKESK. This CDR3 comprises 15 residues. Here the CDR3 reads CASSQERGGLTEAFF. CDR3 nucleotides: TGTGCCAGCAGCCAGGAGAGGGGAGGATTGACTGAAGCTTTCTTT.

CDR3 DNA: TGTGCCAGCAGCTTAAGTGACAGGCCTATCGGGGAGCTGTTTTTT. It encodes CASSLSDRPIGELFF. The chain couples TRBV7-9 to TRBJ2-2; TRBD1 is a possible D gene (6 bases). The CDR3 is made up of 15 amino acids. Trimming cost V 2 bases and J 7 bases, with 14 bases left between them. Germline V gene sequence: CDR1 SEHNR, CDR2 FQNEAQ (reference sequence).

This clonotype was observed a few times. The chain employs TRBV20-1 and TRBJ2-1, with 8 bases aligning to TRBD2. The CDR3 runs to 13 residues. Trimming removed 0 bases from V and 10 bases from J; junction bases left unmatched: 5. Germline V CDR1 and CDR2: DFQATT, SNEGSKA (reference sequence). The CDR3 DNA reads as TGCAGTGCTAGAGAACCCCAGCGGGGGGAGCAGTTCTTC. Translation gives CSAREPQRGEQFF.